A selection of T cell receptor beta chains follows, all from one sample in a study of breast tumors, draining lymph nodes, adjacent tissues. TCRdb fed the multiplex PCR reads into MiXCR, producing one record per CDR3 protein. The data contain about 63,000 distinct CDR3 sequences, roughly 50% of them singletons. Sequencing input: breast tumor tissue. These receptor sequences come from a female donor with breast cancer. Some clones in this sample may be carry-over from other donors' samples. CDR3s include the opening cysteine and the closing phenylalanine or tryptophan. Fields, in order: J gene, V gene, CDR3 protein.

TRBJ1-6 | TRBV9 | CASSVDPSPVGPEQFFGTASPLHF
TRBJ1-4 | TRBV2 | CASSAYGQGAGEKLFF
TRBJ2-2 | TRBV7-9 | CASSPNQRTGHIIGELFF
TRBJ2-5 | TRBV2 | CASKTGDLETQYF
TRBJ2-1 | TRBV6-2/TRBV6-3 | CASSSYSGRGHNEQFF
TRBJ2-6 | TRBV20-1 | CSANRQGLGEAF
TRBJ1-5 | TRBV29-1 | CSAGEVGQPQHF
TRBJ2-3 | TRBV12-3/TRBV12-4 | CASSFAGQASTQYF
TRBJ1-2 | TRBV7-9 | CASSLGGTGSNYGYTF
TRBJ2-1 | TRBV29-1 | CSALPYLLAGGYNEQFF
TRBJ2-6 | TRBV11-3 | CASSLGTGGASGANVLTF
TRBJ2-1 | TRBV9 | CASSVAGGGNNEPFF
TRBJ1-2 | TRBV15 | CATSREGTGSSYGYTF
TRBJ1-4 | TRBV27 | CASSLMAPREKLFF
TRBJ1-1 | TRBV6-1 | CAIVRAGMNTEAFF
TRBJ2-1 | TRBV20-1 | CSLPGTGALYNEQFF
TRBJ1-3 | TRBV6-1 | CASSEGWTGFF
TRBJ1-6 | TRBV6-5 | CASRQKGHFSPLHF
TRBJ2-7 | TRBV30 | CAWSSGTGYNEQYF
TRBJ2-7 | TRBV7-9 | CASRLTSGSSYEQYF
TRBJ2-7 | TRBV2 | CASSERDRGEQYF
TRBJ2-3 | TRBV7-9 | CASSGLAGVDPTDPQYF
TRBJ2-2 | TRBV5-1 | CASSLLNGTAEHRGAVF
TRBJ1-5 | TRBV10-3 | CAISPSTGHQPQHF
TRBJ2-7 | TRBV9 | CASKTLADSLLHYEQYF
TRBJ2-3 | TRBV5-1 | CASRLTGQITDTQYF
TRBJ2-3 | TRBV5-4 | CASSTGATKSTDTQYF
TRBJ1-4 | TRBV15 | CATSRDRVATNEKLFF
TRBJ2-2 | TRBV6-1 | CASSRDRIANTGELFF
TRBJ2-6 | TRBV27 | CASSGGLSGANVLTF
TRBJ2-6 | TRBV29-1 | CSAGVSGANVLTF
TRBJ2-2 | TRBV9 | CASSVVASGELFF
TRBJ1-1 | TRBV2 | CASSADSYTEAFF
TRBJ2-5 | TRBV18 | CASSPRGTSLDQETQYF
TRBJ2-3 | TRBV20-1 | CSGSQGATDTQYF
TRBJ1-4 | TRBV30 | CAWSVVRREKLFF
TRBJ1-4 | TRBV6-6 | CASTLRGSGGKLFF
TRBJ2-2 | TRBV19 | CASRKQGAGGELFF
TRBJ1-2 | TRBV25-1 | CASSTTAGGGYTF
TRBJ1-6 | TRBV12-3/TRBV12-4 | CASRTGTGGAGSPLHF
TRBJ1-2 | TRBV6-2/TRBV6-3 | CASLGDLWQSRDYGYTF
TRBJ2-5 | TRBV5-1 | CASRDGLAARETQYF
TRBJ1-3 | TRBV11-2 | CASSLVSTGAGNTIYF
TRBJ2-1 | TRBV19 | CASRPQGVPYNEQFF
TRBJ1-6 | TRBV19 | CASSARALNSPLHF
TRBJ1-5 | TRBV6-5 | CASSSWDRGSGQPQHF
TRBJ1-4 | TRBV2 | CASIPGGATNEKLFF
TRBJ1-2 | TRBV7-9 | CASSLGGAYGYTF
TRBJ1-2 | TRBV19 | CASSTLPGQGHSNYGYTF
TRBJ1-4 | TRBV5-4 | CASSLELDGKLFF
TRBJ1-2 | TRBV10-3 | CAISEGRTGADVGYTF
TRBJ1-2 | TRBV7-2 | CASSFGTSRSYGYTF
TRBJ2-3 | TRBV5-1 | CASSFGGGQGTDTQYF
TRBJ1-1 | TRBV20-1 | CSARQPNTEAFF